This TCR beta chain comes out of a study of CD8 T cells in ankylosing spondylitis (dated by TCRdb to 2016 to 2017). With regard to the full study: The study set out to find disease-linked TCR variants by profiling T cell receptor beta repertoires in ankylosing spondylitis patients and healthy donors. In total, the full study cohort was made up of approximately 99 healthy donors and approximately 24 ankylosing spondylitis patients. Peripheral blood samples were taken, and synovial fluid was additionally collected from ankylosing spondylitis patients.

Broad study findings and their caveats: A CD8+ phenotype was shown by the disease-linked clones, which were found at relatively low frequencies in peripheral blood. Blood from ankylosing spondylitis patients appeared to be characterized by a TCR beta motif made up of eight highly homologous amino acid variants. Some motif variants were previously reported in synovial fluid and blood of reactive arthritis patients, suggesting common disease-initiation mechanisms. The disease-linked clones were reported as significantly enriched in matched synovial fluid samples from ankylosing spondylitis patients.

Reads for this sample came from an Illumina HiSeq 2500. Quantitative 5'-RACE with molecular barcodes was the method used to prepare the TCR beta libraries. Regarding the original processing steps: To identify disease-linked TCR variants, a new computational method was used, one built on a probabilistic model of VDJ rearrangement. TCRdb trimmed public reads at Q25 via fastp, called clones via MiXCR and kept in-frame beta chains. Duplicate CDR3 protein sequences are folded into a single record with the most common DNA and genes. TCRdb's processing, not the study's, gives the V and J calls here. Recorded for this sample are 670,000 or so distinct CDR3 sequences; over 15% of them occurred a single time. Of the sample, around 19% falls within the top ten clones. With respect to this clonotype: This receptor's antigen is unknown. A read error may produce the germline difference seen at one junction end.

Per the germline V gene, SGDLS is the CDR1 and YYNGEE is the CDR2. From the cysteine up to the phenylalanine, the CDR3 has a length of 14 residues. Only the CDR3 DNA stays, 42 bases, in frame from base 1. The rearrangement joined TRBV9 to TRBJ1-4; the junction holds 9 bases that match TRBD1. The origin of this receptor is a male donor with ankylosing spondylitis. Material for sequencing was blood, either unsorted or a sorted T cell fraction (not recorded which). The CDR3 sequence is CASSAGTGNERLFF. In nucleotides, the sequence is TGTGCCAGCAGCGCCGGGACAGGGAATGAAAGACTGTTTTTT. Here the CDR3 is joined to the reference TRBV9 and TRBJ1-4 genes, and the full variable domain is: DSGVTQTPKHLITATGQRVTLRCSPRSGDLSVYWYQQSLDQGLQFLIQYYNGEERAKGNILERFSAQQFPDLHSELNLSSLELGDSALYFCASSAGTGNERLFFGSGTQLSVL.